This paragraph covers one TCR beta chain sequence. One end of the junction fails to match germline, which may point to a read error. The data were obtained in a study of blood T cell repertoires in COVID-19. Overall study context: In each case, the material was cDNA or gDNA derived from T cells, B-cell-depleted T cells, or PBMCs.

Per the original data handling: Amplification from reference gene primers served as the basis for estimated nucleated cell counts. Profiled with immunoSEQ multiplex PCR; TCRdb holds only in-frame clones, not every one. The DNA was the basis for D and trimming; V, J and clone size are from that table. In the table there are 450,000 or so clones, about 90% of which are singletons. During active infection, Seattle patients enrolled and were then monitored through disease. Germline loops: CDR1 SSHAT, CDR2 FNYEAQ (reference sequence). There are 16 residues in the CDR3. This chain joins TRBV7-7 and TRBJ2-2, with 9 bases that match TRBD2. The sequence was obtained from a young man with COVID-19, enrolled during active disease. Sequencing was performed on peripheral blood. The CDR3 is CASSPRSGSVTGELFF. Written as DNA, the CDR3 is TGTGCTAGCAGCCCGCGTAGCGGGAGCGTCACCGGGGAGCTGTTTTTT.